Each of the 23 T cell receptor beta chains below was sequenced from the same sample in a study of shared clonotypes between healthy human individuals. Repertoires were generated with immunoSEQ multiplex PCR, while TCRdb's copy carries only in-frame clones and drops some. Of roughly 2.6 million clones listed, around 94% were seen once; the top ten hold under 0.15%. The sample comprised naive CD4+ T cells sorted from blood. Noted subset: CD45RA+ positively selected. These receptors all come from a man aged 18-30 years in good health.

V gene TRBV5-1 combines with J gene TRBJ2-5; 13 bases line up with TRBD2. With V trimmed by 2 bases and J by 5 bases, 6 bases remained unmatched. The CDR3 is 16 amino acids. Per germline, CDR1 SGHRS and CDR2 YFSETQ. The CDR3 DNA reads TGCGCCAGCAGCTTTACTAGCGGGGGGGCCGGGGAGACCCAGTACTTC. Protein product: CASSFTSGGAGETQYF. Based on the CDR3 plus reference TRBV5-1 and TRBJ2-5, the full variable domain is KAGVTQTPRYLIKTRGQQVTLSCSPISGHRSVSWYQQTPGQGLQFLFEYFSETQRNKGNFPGRFSGRQFSNSRSEMNVSTLELGDSALYLCASSFTSGGAGETQYFGPGTRLLVL.

This chain uses TRBV5-4 with TRBJ1-2; D is uncertain. The CDR3 sequence is 14 residues long. Per the germline V gene, CDR1 is SGHNT and CDR2 is YYREEE (reference sequence). V was cut by 0 bases and J by 3 bases, with 9 bases left in between. This CDR3 reads CASSLGTVYYGYTF. The CDR3 coding sequence is TGTGCCAGCAGCTTGGGGACCGTTTACTATGGCTACACCTTC.

Notes on this clone: At one end the junction does not follow the germline gene, possibly because of a read error. J is TRBJ2-5 and V is TRBV7-7; 11 nucleotides line up with TRBD2. This CDR3 spans 16 amino acids. Germline-derived CDR1 and CDR2 are SSHAT and FNYEAQ (reference sequence). CDR3 loop: CASSPVAGGPLETQYF. The CDR3 coding sequence is TGTGCTAGCAGCCCCGTAGCGGGAGGGCCCCTGGAGACCCAGTACTTC.

J is TRBJ2-2 and V is TRBV10-1; the match to TRBD2 covers 7 bases. CDR3 size: 16 residues. Per germline, CDR1 WNHNN and CDR2 SYGVQD (reference sequence). V lost 0 bases, J lost 0 bases, and 1 base stayed unmatched. The CDR3: CASSESRGANTGELFF. The CDR3 DNA sequence: TGCGCCAGCAGTGAGTCCCGGGGGGCGAACACCGGGGAGCTGTTTTTT.

With respect to this clone: Other DNA sequences in this specimen translate into the identical CDR3. This chain joins TRBV9 and TRBJ2-3; D not resolved. Trimming took 0 bases from V and 1 from J, leaving 6 bases between them. Germline values: CDR1 SGDLS, CDR2 YYNGEE. CDR3 length: 14 residues. CDR3 protein: CASSVDQGTDTQYF. In nucleotides, the CDR3 is TGTGCCAGCAGCGTAGACCAAGGCACAGATACGCAGTATTTT.

This chain connects TRBV29-1 to TRBJ2-5; maybe TRBD2 (7 bases). Per the germline V gene, CDR1 is SQVTM and CDR2 is ANQGSEA. The CDR3 totals 15 residues. With 4 bases removed from V and 1 base from J, the gap between germline ends came to 16 bases. CDR3 sequence reads: CSVVISGGRQETQYF. The DNA for the CDR3 is TGCAGCGTTGTGATTTCGGGGGGCCGCCAAGAGACCCAGTACTTC.

The chain links TRBV9 to TRBJ2-7, with 14 bases matching TRBD2. Per the germline V gene, CDR1 is SGDLS and CDR2 is YYNGEE. V shed 4 bases and J 2 bases; nucleotides not matched to a gene: 2. The CDR3 is made up of 15 amino acids. CDR3 region: CASSQTSGGAYEQYF. CDR3 nucleotide sequence: TGTGCCAGCAGCCAGACTAGCGGGGGGGCCTACGAGCAGTACTTC.

A few counts support this clone. V is TRBV30 and J is TRBJ1-4; D call uncertain. V dropped 4 bases and J dropped 7 bases, with 10 bases sitting between them. From germline, CDR1 is GTSNPN and CDR2 SVGIG (reference sequence). The CDR3 extends over 12 amino acids. The CDR3 DNA follows: TGTGCCTGGACCCAGGCTTCTGAAAAACTGTTTTTT. This sequence encodes CAWTQASEKLFF.

This clone was counted a few times. V gene TRBV2 combines with J gene TRBJ1-6; D gene uncertain. This CDR3 contains 15 residues. With 8 bases removed from V and 10 bases from J, the gap between germline ends came to 21 bases. The germline gives CDR1 SNHLY, CDR2 FYNNEI. The CDR3 sequence is CASGERTPSISPLHF. CDR3 bases: TGTGCCAGCGGAGAACGGACCCCTTCGATCTCACCCCTCCACTTT.

The chain carries TRBV7-8 and TRBJ2-7; D is tentatively TRBD1 or TRBD2 (5 bases each). CDR1 SGHVS and CDR2 FQNEAQ come from the germline V gene. This CDR3 has 17 amino acids. The V end was cut by 0 bases, the J end by 2 bases, with 17 bases between. The CDR3 nucleotides are TGTGCCAGCAGCTTAGCATCCCGGGGACGGACGGCCTACGAGCAGTACTTC. It translates to CASSLASRGRTAYEQYF.

The chain joins TRBV30 to TRBJ2-2; D gene ambiguous. Trimming stripped 5 bases from V and 4 bases from J, with 8 bases between. In germline, CDR1 is GTSNPN, CDR2 SVGIG (reference sequence). The CDR3 runs 12 residues. The CDR3 spells CAWRKPTGELFF. In nucleotides, the CDR3 is TGTGCCTGGCGAAAACCCACCGGGGAGCTGTTTTTT.

The rearrangement uses TRBV30 and TRBJ1-4; possible D gene TRBD1, 6 bases. Germline V gene lookup returns CDR1 GTSNPN and CDR2 SVGIG (reference sequence). The CDR3 is 13 amino acids. Between the trimmed V and J ends, which lost 2 bases and 8 bases, there was a span of 12 bases. CDR3 DNA sequence: TGTGCCTGGAGTCCCGGGACATTGGAAAAACTGTTTTTT. This translates into CAWSPGTLEKLFF.

V gene TRBV6-1 combines with J gene TRBJ2-7; 10 nucleotides line up with TRBD1. J gave up 2 bases and V 3 bases, and 4 bases lay outside the gene matches. This CDR3 contains 15 residues. Germline CDR1 MNHNS, CDR2 SASEGT. In DNA, the CDR3 is TGTGCCAGCAGTGAGGGGACAGGGGCCCCCTACGAGCAGTACTTC. This sequence encodes CASSEGTGAPYEQYF.

Comment on this clone: The sample has other DNA sequences that encode this CDR3 too. The J gene is TRBJ2-2, the V gene TRBV5-1, with unresolved D. This CDR3 has 13 residues. Trimming took 2 bases from V and 5 from J, leaving 7 bases between them. Germline V gene data show CDR1 as SGHRS and CDR2 as YFSETQ. The CDR3 sequence is CASSFRGTGELFF. CDR3 bases: TGCGCCAGCAGCTTCCGTGGGACCGGGGAGCTGTTTTTT.

V is TRBV5-1 and J is TRBJ1-1; D is undetermined. The CDR3 extends over 15 amino acids. Germline V gene lookup returns CDR1 SGHRS and CDR2 YFSETQ. The V end lost 1 base, the J end lost 0 bases, and 10 bases lay between the germline ends. For the CDR3, the DNA is TGCGCCAGCAGCTTGTTCCCCGAGGTGAACACTGAAGCTTTCTTT. As protein: CASSLFPEVNTEAFF.

The chain recombines TRBV18 with TRBJ1-2; 9 nucleotides align to TRBD1. V lost 4 bases, J lost 8 bases, and 2 bases stayed unmatched. Germline values: CDR1 KGHSH, CDR2 LQKENI. CDR3 length: 12 residues. The CDR3, as DNA: TGTGCCAGCTCACGGGACAGGGAGGGCTACACCTTC. Translating gives CASSRDREGYTF.

This sequence joins TRBV5-1 and TRBJ2-3, with 7 nucleotides matching TRBD1. The J segment lost 5 bases and the V segment lost 4 bases, leaving 10 bases of the junction unmatched. The CDR3 sequence is 15 residues long. CDR1 is SGHRS and CDR2 is YFSETQ in the germline V gene. As DNA, the CDR3 is TGCGCCAGCAGCCGACAGGGCACACGGGAAGATACGCAGTATTTT. Residues: CASSRQGTREDTQYF.

With respect to this clone: A read error may produce the germline difference seen at one junction end. This chain joins TRBV7-7 and TRBJ2-7, with D possibly being TRBD2 (5 bases). The CDR3 length is 15 residues. In germline, CDR1 is SSHAT, CDR2 FNYEAQ (reference sequence). The CDR3 DNA reads as TGTGCTAGCAGCTTAGCGAGTGGGAGCTCCTACGAGCAGTACTTC. This codes for CASSLASGSSYEQYF.

V gene TRBV9 combines with J gene TRBJ2-2; TRBD2 agrees at 7 bases. After removal of 0 bases from V and 1 base from J, the junction contained 9 bases not matched to a gene. In germline, CDR1 is SGDLS, CDR2 YYNGEE. This CDR3 has 18 residues. The CDR3 nucleotides are TGTGCCAGCAGCGTAGGGCTTGGCGGGGGAATGAACACCGGGGAGCTGTTTTTT. This gives the protein CASSVGLGGGMNTGELFF.

CDR3 nucleotides: TGCGCCAGCAGCCAAGATCGAGGGGTTAGGGGAAACACCATATATTTT. Translated, it gives CASSQDRGVRGNTIYF. The V gene is TRBV4-3, the J gene TRBJ1-3, with D perhaps matching TRBD1 (5 bases). The CDR3 has 16 amino acids. Germline V lookup: CDR1 LGHNA, CDR2 YSLEER. Trimming shortened V by 0 bases and J by 4 bases, and 13 bases separated the two germline ends.

The gene calls are TRBV6-1 and TRBJ2-1; D is possibly TRBD1 (5 bases). Germline V lookup: CDR1 MNHNS, CDR2 SASEGT. This CDR3 is 14 amino acids long. Trimming took 7 bases from V and 5 from J, leaving 15 bases between them. This chain's CDR3 is CASTVELGHNEQFF. As DNA, the CDR3 is TGTGCCAGCACCGTAGAGTTGGGGCACAATGAGCAGTTCTTC.

In this sample, this clone turned up once. The V gene is TRBV19, the J gene TRBJ1-6; weak D call: TRBD1 (5 bases). Per the germline V gene, CDR1 is LNHDA and CDR2 is SQIVND (reference sequence). The CDR3 loop spans 13 amino acids. The V end was cut by 7 bases, the J end by 6 bases, with 10 bases between. CDR3 DNA sequence: TGTGCCAGTACCCGGGACGGTAATTCACCCCTCCACTTT. Amino acid sequence: CASTRDGNSPLHF.

As to this clone: This same CDR3 is encoded by further DNA sequences in the sample. CDR3 amino acids: CASSISGDSNQPQHF. The CDR3 nucleotides are TGTGCCAGTAGTATATCGGGGGACAGCAATCAGCCCCAGCATTTT. V is TRBV19 and J is TRBJ1-5, with a tentative D call TRBD1 (5 bases). From germline, CDR1 is LNHDA and CDR2 SQIVND (reference sequence). The CDR3 has 15 amino acids. Trimming cost V 2 bases and J 1 base, with 9 bases left between them. The whole variable domain, remainder taken from reference TRBV19 and TRBJ1-5, is DGGITQSPKYLFRKEGQNVTLSCEQNLNHDAMYWYRQDPGQGLRLIYYSQIVNDFQKGDIAEGYSVSREKKESFPLTVTSAQKNPTAFYLCASSISGDSNQPQHFGDGTRLSIL.